Described below is a single T cell receptor beta chain sequence and its context. Its antigen is currently not known. No much larger clonotype is one base removed from it; base qualities were not supplied. Using the deep immunoSEQ assay, multiplex PCR amplified TCR CDR3 regions from genomic DNA. Extracted genomic DNA from each cell subset was spread evenly across all wells of several immunoSEQ 96-well plates, with each plate serving as a replicate. For sorted subsets, each replicate PCR was loaded with about 0.2 ug genomic DNA, equivalent to some 27,000 T cell genomes. The purified libraries were quantified using a Qubit 3.0 fluorometer, sized with a Bioanalyzer 2100, and then quantified again using the KAPA Library Quantification kit. Each immunoSEQ 96-well plate was sequenced on its own single-read 150-cycle Illumina NextSeq 550 flow cell. The authors' pipeline ran thus. The immunoSEQ output contained only junctional sequences without quality scores, so filtering could not match that applied to full-length reads. To assign V/J genes and CDR3, sequences were annotated using PyIR, a Python wrapper for IgBLAST v1.9, with IMGT germline references. Reads were removed for weak V/J assignments (E-value above 1e-6), missing CDR3, stop codons, out-of-frame junctions, or ambiguous translated residues. V3J clonotypes were defined as sequences sharing an identical inferred V gene, J gene, and CDR3 amino acid sequence. Percentage overlap between repertoires was computed as shared unique clonotypes divided by the size of the smaller repertoire. RTK rarefaction, the Chao1 estimator, and Recon v2.1 estimates of unobserved clonotypes were used to assess repertoire richness. Generation probabilities for all TCRbeta clonotypes obtained by the gDNA method from several donors were computed using OLGA. The table comes from immuneACCESS by way of TCRdb, which keeps in-frame sequences with V and J called. Part of the clones is missing from these tables; in studies checked, under half for an unresolved V gene and the rest for unknown reasons. V and J calls and clone size are as listed in that table; D and trimming were resolved from the DNA. Across this sample there are about 2 million clones, with roughly 94% seen only once. The biggest ten clones account for more than 0.1% of the sample.

This sample was taken from a study of shared clonotypes between healthy human individuals (TCRdb year 2020). Notes on the research overall: The cohort comprised a couple of women and a few men aged 18 to 49 years. For each donor, CD4 naive and CD4 memory were each run on three plates, CD8 naive on two plates, and CD8 memory on one plate. To estimate repertoire size and how much clonotypes are shared between individuals, the study performed deep sequencing of blood TCR repertoires from five healthy adults. To increase sequencing depth and limit assay-specific biases, TCR repertoire library preparation and sequencing were carried out by different laboratories using diverse techniques. Per donor, leukapheresis produced somewhere between about 0.94 and 9 billion PBMCs. Overall study outcomes, separate from this receptor: Only blood was sampled, and tissue TCR repertoires likely differ from those in blood. Based on pairwise subsampling, the degree of clonotype sharing among donors was expected to be affected by sequencing depth. Because the study included only a small number of donors, the genetic and exposure-history diversity represented was limited. Larger estimated clonotype richness was generally found for naive subsets than for memory subsets. Compared with non-shared clonotypes, clonotypes shared by all four sorted-subset donors had higher generation probabilities. Across four donors, about 5.2% of naive CD4, 3% to 4% of naive CD8, roughly 2.2% of memory CD4, and over 0.35% of memory CD8 clonotypes were shared. Even with the large sequencing depth, rarefaction of the sorted-subset datasets indicated that sequencing was incomplete.

Trimming costs V 3 bases and J 3 bases, and their ends lie 7 bases apart. There are 13 amino acids in the CDR3, from cysteine to phenylalanine inclusive. Kept here is only the CDR3 DNA, which spans 39 bases and is read in frame from base 1. Via the germline V gene, CDR1 is SGHDT and CDR2 YYEEEE. The donors were healthy, HIV-negative adults who had no recently reported acute infections or vaccinations. All donors were Caucasian adults living in Nashville, Tennessee, USA. CD4+ T cells were enriched through magnetic negative selection, after which naive cells were positively selected on CD45RA and the remaining negative fraction served as the memory subset. Blood was obtained by leukapheresis, after which PBMCs were separated by Ficoll-Histopaque density gradient centrifugation and cryopreserved in liquid nitrogen vapor phase. Purity and quantity of every magnetically sorted T cell population were checked by analytical flow cytometry. Genomic DNA was isolated from every sorted fraction and measured by UV absorbance on a Nanodrop 2000c.

Sequenced: naive CD4+ T cells sorted from blood. In light of the paper, this sample's cell subset or site label describes: CD45RA+ positively selected. The rearranged segments are TRBV5-6 and TRBJ2-1, with an unclear D gene assignment. The TCR was taken from a man between 18 and 29 years old in good health. At the DNA level, the sequence is TGTGCCAGCAGCTGGTGGGGCTACAATGAGCAGTTCTTC. Its translation is CASSWWGYNEQFF.